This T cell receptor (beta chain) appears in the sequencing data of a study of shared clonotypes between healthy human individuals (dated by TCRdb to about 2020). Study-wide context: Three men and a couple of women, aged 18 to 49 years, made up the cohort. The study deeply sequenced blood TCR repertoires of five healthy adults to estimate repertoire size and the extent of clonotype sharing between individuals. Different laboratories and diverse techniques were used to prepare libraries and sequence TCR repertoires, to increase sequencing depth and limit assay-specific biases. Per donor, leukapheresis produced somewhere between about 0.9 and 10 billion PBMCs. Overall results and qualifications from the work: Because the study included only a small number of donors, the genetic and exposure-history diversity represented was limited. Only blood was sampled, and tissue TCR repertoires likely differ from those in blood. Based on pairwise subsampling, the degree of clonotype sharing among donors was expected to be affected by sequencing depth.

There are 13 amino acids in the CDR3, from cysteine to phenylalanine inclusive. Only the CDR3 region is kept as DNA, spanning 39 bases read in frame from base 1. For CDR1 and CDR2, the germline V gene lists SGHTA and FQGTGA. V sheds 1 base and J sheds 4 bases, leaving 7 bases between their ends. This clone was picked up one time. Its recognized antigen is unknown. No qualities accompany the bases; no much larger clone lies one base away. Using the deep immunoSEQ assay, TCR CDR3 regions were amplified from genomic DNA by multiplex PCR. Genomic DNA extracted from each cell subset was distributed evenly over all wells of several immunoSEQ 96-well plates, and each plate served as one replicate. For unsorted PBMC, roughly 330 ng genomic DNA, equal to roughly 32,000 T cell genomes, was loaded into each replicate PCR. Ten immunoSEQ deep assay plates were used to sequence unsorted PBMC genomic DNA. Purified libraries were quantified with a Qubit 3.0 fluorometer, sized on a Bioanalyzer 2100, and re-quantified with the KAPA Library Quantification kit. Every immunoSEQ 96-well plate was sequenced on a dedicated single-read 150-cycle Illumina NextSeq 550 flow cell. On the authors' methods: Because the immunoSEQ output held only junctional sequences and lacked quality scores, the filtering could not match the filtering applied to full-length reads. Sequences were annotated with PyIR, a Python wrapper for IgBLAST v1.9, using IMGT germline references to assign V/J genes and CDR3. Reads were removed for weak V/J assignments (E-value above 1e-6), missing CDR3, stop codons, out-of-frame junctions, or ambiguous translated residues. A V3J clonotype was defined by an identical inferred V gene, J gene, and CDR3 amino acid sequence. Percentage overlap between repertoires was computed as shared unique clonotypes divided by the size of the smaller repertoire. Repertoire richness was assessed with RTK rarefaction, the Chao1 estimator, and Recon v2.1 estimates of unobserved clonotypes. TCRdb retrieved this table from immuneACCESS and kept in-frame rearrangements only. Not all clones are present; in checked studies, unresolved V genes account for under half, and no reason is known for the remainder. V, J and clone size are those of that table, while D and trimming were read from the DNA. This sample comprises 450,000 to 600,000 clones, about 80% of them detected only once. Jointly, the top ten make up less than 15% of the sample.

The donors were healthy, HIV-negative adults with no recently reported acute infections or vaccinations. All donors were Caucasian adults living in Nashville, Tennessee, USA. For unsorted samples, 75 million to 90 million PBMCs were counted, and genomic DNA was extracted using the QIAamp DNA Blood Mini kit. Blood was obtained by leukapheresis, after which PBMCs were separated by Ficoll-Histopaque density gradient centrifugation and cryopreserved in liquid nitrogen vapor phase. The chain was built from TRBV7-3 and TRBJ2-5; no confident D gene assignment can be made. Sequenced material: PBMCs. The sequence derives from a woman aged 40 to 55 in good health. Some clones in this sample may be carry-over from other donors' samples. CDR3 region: CASSLSGGETQYF. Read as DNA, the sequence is TGTGCCAGCAGCTTAAGTGGCGGAGAGACCCAGTACTTC.